This TCR beta chain was identified during a study of cytomegalovirus exposure and HLA in healthy donors. Note on this clone: The target antigen is unknown.

Study conclusions and caveats: According to an earlier analysis, most TCR beta V segments yielded productive rearrangements about 90% or about 30% of the time.

In the PCR, 60 Vbeta and 13 Jbeta primers were used. The data were produced by immunoSEQ multiplex PCR, yet TCRdb's version contains in-frame clones alone and is incomplete. The table lists just over 150,000 clones, around 76% of them singletons. Each donor's status was that of a healthy bone marrow donor. V was cut by 4 bases and J by 3 bases, with 8 bases left in between. The germline CDR1 and CDR2 sequences are SGHRS and YFSETQ. This CDR3 contains 12 residues. This chain joins TRBV5-1 and TRBJ2-7, with D perhaps matching TRBD1 (5 bases). This TCR came from a female donor in good health and CMV-seronegative. Sequenced input: PBMCs. The CDR3 region has the DNA TGCGCCAGCAGCCCGGACATCTACGAGCAGTACTTC. Protein sequence: CASSPDIYEQYF.